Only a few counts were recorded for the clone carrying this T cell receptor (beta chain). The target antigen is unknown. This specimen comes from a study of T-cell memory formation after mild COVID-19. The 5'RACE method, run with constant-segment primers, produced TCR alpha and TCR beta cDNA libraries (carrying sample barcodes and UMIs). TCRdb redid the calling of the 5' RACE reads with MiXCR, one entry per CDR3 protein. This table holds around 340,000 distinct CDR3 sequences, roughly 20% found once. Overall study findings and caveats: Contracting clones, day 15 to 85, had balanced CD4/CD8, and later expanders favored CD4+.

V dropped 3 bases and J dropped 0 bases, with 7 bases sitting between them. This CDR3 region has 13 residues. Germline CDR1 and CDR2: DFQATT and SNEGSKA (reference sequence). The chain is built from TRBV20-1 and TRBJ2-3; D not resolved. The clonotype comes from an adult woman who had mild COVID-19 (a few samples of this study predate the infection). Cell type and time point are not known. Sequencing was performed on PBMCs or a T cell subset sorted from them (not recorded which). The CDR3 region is CSARNFSTDTQYF. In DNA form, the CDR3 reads TGCAGTGCTAGGAACTTCAGCACAGATACGCAGTATTTT.